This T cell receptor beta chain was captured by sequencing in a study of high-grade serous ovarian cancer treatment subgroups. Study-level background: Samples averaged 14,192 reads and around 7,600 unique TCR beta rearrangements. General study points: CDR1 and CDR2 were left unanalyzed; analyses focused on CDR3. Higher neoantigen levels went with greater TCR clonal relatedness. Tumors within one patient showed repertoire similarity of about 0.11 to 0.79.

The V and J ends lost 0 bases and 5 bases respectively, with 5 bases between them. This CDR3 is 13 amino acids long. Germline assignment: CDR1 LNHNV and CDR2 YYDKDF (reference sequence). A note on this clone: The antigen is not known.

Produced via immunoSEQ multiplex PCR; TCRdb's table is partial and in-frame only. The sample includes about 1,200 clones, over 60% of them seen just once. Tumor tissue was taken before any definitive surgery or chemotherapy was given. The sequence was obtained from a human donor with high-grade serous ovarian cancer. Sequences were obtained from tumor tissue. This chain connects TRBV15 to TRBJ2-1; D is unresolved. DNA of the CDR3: TGTGCCACCAGCAGAGACCTACACAATGAGCAGTTCTTC. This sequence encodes CATSRDLHNEQFF.